This TCR beta chain emerged from a study of T cell repertoires in cytomegalovirus infection. Germline-derived CDR1 and CDR2 are SGHDN and FVKESK. V lost 4 bases and J 9 bases, leaving 15 bases between the germline ends. The CDR3 spans 13 residues. Each CDR3 protein is one row after TCRdb ran MiXCR on the reads. The top ten hold 20% to 25% of the sample, which has over 150,000 distinct CDR3 sequences, approximately 17% seen once. The sequence was obtained from a human donor in good health (CMV status not recorded). Some clones in this sample may be carry-over from other donors' samples. The sequencing sample was made of CD8+ T cells from PBMCs. The chain joins TRBV14 to TRBJ1-2; D is uncertain. The CDR3 reads CASSPDGWMSYTF. The CDR3 coding sequence is TGTGCCAGCAGCCCGGACGGCTGGATGAGCTACACCTTC.